Following are 15 T cell receptor beta chains from one sample sequenced in a study of monozygotic twins with inflammatory bowel disease. TCRdb reanalyzed the 5' RACE reads, giving one entry per CDR3 protein sequence and no DNA. This sample contains roughly 330,000 distinct CDR3 sequences. Material for sequencing was blood. Receptor source: a human donor with ulcerative colitis or Crohn's disease, or a healthy co-twin of an affected twin (not recorded which).

The CDR3 loop is CASSPTGSAGNQPQHF. The chain carries TRBV4-1 and TRBJ1-5; the TCRdb call, TRBD1, lacks DNA for checking. Germline-derived CDR1 and CDR2 are MGHRA and YSYEKL. This CDR3 region has 16 residues.

The chain is built from TRBV5-6 and TRBJ2-5; no DNA is available, so the TRBD1 call from TCRdb remains unchecked. Germline-derived CDR1 and CDR2 are SGHDT and YYEEEE. The CDR3 spans 17 residues. The CDR3 loop reads CASSAHHRGIWQETQYF. The full variable domain, rest sourced from reference TRBV5-6 and TRBJ2-5, is DAGVTQSPTHLIKTRGQQVTLRCSPKSGHDTVSWYQQALGQGPQFIFQYYEEEERQRGNFPDRFSGHQFPNYSSELNVNALLLGDSALYLCASSAHHRGIWQETQYFGPGTRLLVL.

The J gene is TRBJ2-5, the V gene TRBV10-1; TCRdb lists TRBD2, though no DNA is available to test this call. Germline CDR1 and CDR2: WNHNN and SYGVQD (reference sequence). This CDR3 has 16 residues. The CDR3 is CASSESLAVSQETQYF.

The chain combines TRBV12-3 or TRBV12-4 with TRBJ2-1; the D call from TCRdb, TRBD1, cannot be confirmed without DNA. CDR3 length: 14 amino acids. CDR3 in amino acids: CASSLGGQANEQFF.

This chain joins TRBV11-2 and TRBJ1-2; TCRdb's assignment of TRBD1 cannot be checked, as there is no DNA. Looked up from germline, CDR1 is SGHAT and CDR2 is FQNNGV. The CDR3 covers 16 residues. CDR3 amino acids: CASSKTTGGFDYGYTF.

The chain employs TRBV10-3 and TRBJ2-2; the D call from TCRdb, TRBD1, cannot be confirmed without DNA. The CDR3 has 16 residues. Germline assignment: CDR1 ENHRY and CDR2 SYGVKD. The CDR3 here is CAIRQGPRGGTGELFF.

The chain uses TRBV20-1 and TRBJ2-1. Germline CDR1 and CDR2: DFQATT and SNEGSKA (reference sequence). The CDR3 has 11 residues. The CDR3 sequence: CSASISHEQFF.

J is TRBJ1-3 and V is TRBV4-3; TCRdb's D gene call, TRBD1, goes unchecked for lack of DNA. The CDR3 consists of 15 residues. Germline V gene lookup returns CDR1 LGHNA and CDR2 YSLEER. The CDR3 protein is CASSHRQGEGNTIYF.

The gene calls are TRBV29-1 and TRBJ2-5. The CDR3 sequence is 16 residues long. Germline V CDR1 and CDR2: SQVTM, ANQGSEA. CDR3 amino acids: CSVGVPVGVFKGTQYF.

The chain has TRBV9 and TRBJ2-2. There are 15 residues in the CDR3. Germline V gene sequence: CDR1 SGDLS, CDR2 YYNGEE. CDR3 residues: CASSAGGPNTGELFF.

The CDR3: CSAPYRGMNTEAFF. This chain uses TRBV20-1 with TRBJ1-1; TCRdb returns TRBD1, unconfirmable since there is no DNA. In germline, CDR1 is DFQATT, CDR2 SNEGSKA (reference sequence). The CDR3 is 14 residues long.

V and J are TRBV20-1 and TRBJ1-4. The CDR3 has 11 residues. Per germline, CDR1 DFQATT and CDR2 SNEGSKA (reference sequence). The CDR3 loop reads CSAILSEKLFF.

The chain uses TRBV27 and TRBJ2-7; checking the TCRdb D call of TRBD2 is not possible without DNA. Germline values: CDR1 MNHEY, CDR2 SMNVEV (reference sequence). The CDR3 runs to 16 residues. CDR3 amino acids: CASSSSRTSQNYEQYF.

V usage is TRBV6-6 and J usage is TRBJ1-3; the TRBD1 assignment by TCRdb is unverifiable without DNA. Looked up from germline, CDR1 is MNHNY and CDR2 is SVGAGI (reference sequence). The CDR3 totals 13 residues. The CDR3 loop reads CASSSTGGNTIYF.

This chain links TRBV30 with TRBJ1-1; TCRdb's assignment of TRBD1 cannot be checked, as there is no DNA. There are 13 residues in the CDR3. Germline V CDR1 and CDR2: GTSNPN, SVGIG (reference sequence). CDR3 sequence: CAWSEDRDLSAFF.